These 8 T cell receptor beta chains were all obtained from the same sample, sequenced in a study of blood T cell repertoires in COVID-19. Some clones are missing from TCRdb's copy, which holds only in-frame ones; the method was immunoSEQ multiplex PCR. The table lists hundreds of thousands of clones, about 90% of them singletons. Material for sequencing was peripheral blood. These TCRs come from a woman aged 18 to 35 who had recovered from COVID-19.

For this clone: Other nucleotide sequences from this sample produce the same CDR3. The chain has TRBV6-2 or TRBV6-3 and TRBJ2-7; 9 bases are shared with TRBD2. V shed 0 bases and J 4 bases; nucleotides not matched to a gene: 1. The germline V gene encodes CDR1 MNHEY and CDR2 SVGEGT. CDR3 size: 14 residues. CDR3: CASSYSAGGYEQYV. The CDR3 DNA reads as TGTGCCAGCAGTTACTCGGCGGGAGGGTACGAGCAGTACGTC.

This clone was seen a single time. The V call is TRBV19, the J call TRBJ2-1; 10 bases agree with TRBD2. Germline loops: CDR1 LNHDA, CDR2 SQIVND (reference sequence). The CDR3 has 15 amino acids. Trimming removed 8 bases from V and 4 bases from J; junction bases left unmatched: 8. CDR3 DNA sequence: TGTGCCAGTGGTTCTAGCGGGAGACTGTACAATGAGCAGTTCTTC. Translation gives CASGSSGRLYNEQFF.

This clone was found once. This chain joins TRBV5-1 and TRBJ1-1; TRBD1 is a possible D gene (5 bases). The germline V gene encodes CDR1 SGHRS and CDR2 YFSETQ. The germline V and J ends were trimmed by 5 bases and 3 bases, with 8 bases remaining between them. The CDR3 contains 12 residues. CDR3 coding DNA: TGCGCCAGCAGAGAAGGGGACACTGAAGCTTTCTTT. Translated: CASREGDTEAFF.

In this sample, this clone turned up a few times. This chain uses TRBV4-3 with TRBJ2-2; 14 bases are shared with TRBD2. Germline V gene data show CDR1 as LGHNA and CDR2 as YSLEER. Losses at the gene ends were 6 bases for V and 6 bases for J; bases not matched to a gene: 6. The CDR3 has 16 amino acids. The chain's CDR3 is CASRSGLAGEPGELFF. CDR3 nucleotides: TGCGCCAGCAGATCGGGACTAGCGGGAGAACCCGGGGAGCTGTTTTTT.

The chain has TRBV7-6 and TRBJ1-2; D is uncertain. CDR1 and CDR2 (germline): SGHVS, FNYEAQ. Trimming cost V 1 base and J 2 bases, with 8 bases left between them. CDR3 length: 14 residues. The CDR3 bases are TGTGCCAGCAGCTTAGATCGAGGGAACTATGGCTACACCTTC. Protein: CASSLDRGNYGYTF. Supplemented by reference TRBV7-6 and TRBJ1-2, the full variable domain reads GAGVSQSPRYKVTKRGQDVALRCDPISGHVSLYWYRQALGQGPEFLTYFNYEAQQDKSGLPNDRFSAERPEGSISTLTIQRTEQRDSAMYRCASSLDRGNYGYTFGSGTRLTVV.

The gene calls are TRBV7-2 and TRBJ2-1; D perhaps matches TRBD2 (6 bases). Germline-derived CDR1 and CDR2 are SGHTA and FQGNSA. This CDR3 contains 16 residues. V was clipped by 4 bases and J by 4 bases, with 17 bases between them. The CDR3 DNA reads as TGTGCCAGCAGCTCCCTAGGGGAGGAAACATACAATGAGCAGTTCTTC. Translating it yields CASSSLGEETYNEQFF. Full variable domain (outside the CDR3, taken from reference TRBV7-2 and TRBJ2-1): GAGVSQSPSNKVTEKGKDVELRCDPISGHTALYWYRQSLGQGLEFLIYFQGNSAPDKSGLPSDRFSAERTGGSVSTLTIQRTQQEDSAVYLCASSSLGEETYNEQFFGPGTRLTVL.

This chain uses TRBV4-1 with TRBJ1-3; 9 bases are shared with TRBD1. Germline CDR1 reads MGHRA; CDR2 reads YSYEKL. The CDR3 is 17 residues long. V lost 0 bases, J lost 0 bases, and 3 bases stayed unmatched. The CDR3 nucleotides are TGCGCCAGCAGCCAAGACTGGGACAGGGCCTCTGGAAACACCATATATTTT. Its protein is CASSQDWDRASGNTIYF.

This chain joins TRBV19 and TRBJ2-1; D is possibly TRBD1 (6 bases). The CDR3 covers 15 residues. Germline assignment: CDR1 LNHDA and CDR2 SQIVND (reference sequence). With 0 bases removed from V and 12 bases from J, the gap between germline ends came to 18 bases. CDR3 DNA: TGTGCCAGTAGTATAGAGGACAGAGCCAAGTCAGGGCAGTTCTTC. This encodes CASSIEDRAKSGQFF.